Given below is one T cell receptor beta chain in context. The CDR3 extends over 17 amino acids. The germline gives CDR1 KGHSH, CDR2 LQKENI. Trimming at V came to 1 base and at J to 2 bases, leaving 4 bases not matched to a gene. Original methodology: Amplification of reference gene primers provided the estimated nucleated cell counts. Profiled with immunoSEQ multiplex PCR; TCRdb holds only in-frame clones, not every one. V and J calls and clone size are those listed in that table; D and trimming were worked out from the DNA. The sample includes around 230,000 clones, 81% of them seen just once. The data stem from a study of blood T cell repertoires in COVID-19. For the study at large: The study drew acute and convalescent COVID-19 samples from the United States, Italy and Spain. The cDNA or gDNA used as material had been derived from T cells, B-cell-depleted T cells, or PBMCs.

Sequenced input: peripheral blood. The rearrangement uses TRBV18 and TRBJ2-3; 12 bases are shared with TRBD2. The TCR was taken from a woman of 80 years or more with acute or convalescent COVID-19. The CDR3 spells CASSPLRTSGDTDTQYF. The CDR3 DNA is TGTGCCAGCTCACCACTGAGGACTAGCGGGGACACAGATACGCAGTATTTT.